Below, one T cell receptor beta chain is given with its context. This specimen comes from a study of shared clonotypes between healthy human individuals. Only in-frame clones appear in the TCRdb table, and some are missing; sequencing was by immunoSEQ multiplex PCR. This sample has millions of clones, with roughly 94% found just once. Germline V gene sequence: CDR1 SGDLS, CDR2 YYNGEE. The CDR3 covers 14 residues. Trimming took 3 bases from V and 7 from J, leaving 13 bases between them. The naive CD8 fraction comprised CD45RO-negative cells positively selected for CCR7 and excluded terminally differentiated effector memory CD45RA+ cells.

The clonotype originates from a man between 18 and 35 years old in good health. The source material was naive CD8+ T cells sorted from blood. The chain employs TRBV9 and TRBJ1-4; tentative D call: TRBD1 (5 bases). DNA for the CDR3: TGTGCCAGCAGCGCGGGGCGGCATGGTGAAAAACTGTTTTTT. Translating it yields CASSAGRHGEKLFF.